The 12 T cell receptor beta chains in this list originate from one sample, sequenced in a study of shared T cell receptors in the human thymus. Clones were sequenced by immunoSEQ multiplex PCR, and TCRdb holds only the in-frame ones, with some missing. The repertoire holds some 700,000 clones, with more than 75% as singletons. This sample was also put to use in a study of human thymus T cells.

The sample was thymocytes. Receptors originate from a boy less than two years old with a congenital heart defect.

The V and J genes are TRBV5-1 and TRBJ2-3; TRBD2 matches 7 bases. The CDR3 has 18 residues. V was clipped by 1 base and J by 1 base; unmatched bases: 12. Per the germline V gene, CDR1 is SGHRS and CDR2 is YFSETQ. The CDR3 DNA sequence: TGCGCCAGCAGCTTGCTGGGGTGGGGAGGGCGAGGCACAGATACGCAGTATTTT. Translation: CASSLLGWGGRGTDTQYF.

Turning to this clone: The sample contains more than one DNA sequence encoding this CDR3. V is TRBV29-1 and J is TRBJ2-7; 10 nucleotides line up with TRBD2. The J segment lost 4 bases and the V segment lost 7 bases, leaving 10 bases of the junction unmatched. CDR3 length: 14 residues. Germline assignment: CDR1 SQVTM and CDR2 ANQGSEA. The CDR3 is CSGRLAGETYEQYF. CDR3 DNA: TGCAGCGGGCGGCTAGCGGGAGAAACGTACGAGCAGTACTTC.

This clone has only one observation. This chain uses TRBV19 with TRBJ2-6; TRBD1 matches 7 bases. With 6 bases clipped from V and 0 bases from J, the junction kept 14 bases outside the gene matches. The germline gives CDR1 LNHDA, CDR2 SQIVND (reference sequence). This CDR3 region has 19 residues. CDR3 protein: CASRFPDRATTSGANVLTF. CDR3 sequence (DNA): TGTGCCAGTAGATTTCCTGACAGGGCAACCACCTCTGGGGCCAACGTCCTGACTTTC. Looking up the rest from reference TRBV19 and TRBJ2-6 gives the full variable domain: DGGITQSPKYLFRKEGQNVTLSCEQNLNHDAMYWYRQDPGQGLRLIYYSQIVNDFQKGDIAEGYSVSREKKESFPLTVTSAQKNPTAFYLCASRFPDRATTSGANVLTFGAGSRLTVL.

The chain joins TRBV28 to TRBJ2-7, with a possible D match to TRBD1 (6 bases). This CDR3 region has 15 residues. V was shortened by 6 bases and J by 6 bases, with 21 bases between the two germline ends. Germline values: CDR1 MDHEN, CDR2 SYDVKM. The CDR3 loop reads CASSSGLGQGGEQYF. CDR3 DNA: TGTGCCAGCAGCTCCGGCCTCGGCCAAGGGGGCGAGCAGTACTTC.

This chain joins TRBV13 and TRBJ2-2; TRBD2 agrees at 8 bases. Germline trimming cut 2 bases from V and 0 bases from J; bases unmatched to any gene: 8. The germline V gene encodes CDR1 PRHDT and CDR2 FYEKMQ (reference sequence). The CDR3 contains 18 residues. The CDR3 DNA reads as TGTGCCAGCAGCTTACTTCGCGGGAGGTCCCCGAACACCGGGGAGCTGTTTTTT. Translated, it gives CASSLLRGRSPNTGELFF.

This clone has a handful of counts. The chain has TRBV4-3 and TRBJ1-4; no clear D gene. This CDR3 contains 14 residues. Trimming pared 0 bases from V and 8 bases from J, leaving 10 bases between. The germline V gene encodes CDR1 LGHNA and CDR2 YSLEER. The CDR3 here is CASSQDRSSEKLFF. Here the CDR3 DNA reads TGCGCCAGCAGCCAAGATCGGAGTTCCGAAAAACTGTTTTTT.

The DNA for the CDR3 is TGTGCCAGCTCCTCGGTCGCGGTCCCTCGTACAGATACGCAGTATTTT. Its protein product is CASSSVAVPRTDTQYF. V is TRBV5-6 and J is TRBJ2-3; D gene ambiguous. With 7 bases removed from V and 3 bases from J, the gap between germline ends came to 21 bases. Germline CDR1 SGHDT, CDR2 YYEEEE. The CDR3 runs to 16 residues.

V gene TRBV9 combines with J gene TRBJ2-7, with 7 bases fitting TRBD2. The CDR3 is 14 amino acids. Germline CDR1 reads SGDLS; CDR2 reads YYNGEE. Trimming took 0 bases from V and 3 from J; bases not matched to a gene: 3. Here the CDR3 reads CASSVDPSGYEQYF. The CDR3 DNA follows: TGTGCCAGCAGCGTAGATCCTAGCGGCTACGAGCAGTACTTC. Using reference TRBV9 and TRBJ2-7 for the parts outside the CDR3, the full variable domain is DSGVTQTPKHLITATGQRVTLRCSPRSGDLSVYWYQQSLDQGLQFLIQYYNGEERAKGNILERFSAQQFPDLHSELNLSSLELGDSALYFCASSVDPSGYEQYFGPGTRLTVT.

The genes are TRBV9 and TRBJ2-6; weak D call: TRBD1 (6 bases). The CDR3 loop spans 18 amino acids. Germline CDR1 reads SGDLS; CDR2 reads YYNGEE. V shed 5 bases and J shed 4 bases, with 22 bases lying between them. The CDR3 DNA sequence: TGTGCCAGCAGTGCAGGGGCCCGCCATCTCCCGGGGGCCAACGTCCTGACTTTC. This gives the protein CASSAGARHLPGANVLTF.

This clone was counted a single time. The chain joins TRBV19 to TRBJ2-2, with 7 bases matching TRBD2. The CDR3 sequence is 17 residues long. With 3 bases clipped from V and 5 bases from J, the junction kept 12 bases outside the gene matches. The germline CDR1 and CDR2 sequences are LNHDA and SQIVND (reference sequence). The CDR3 DNA follows: TGTGCCAGTAGTATGGCTAGCGGAAGGGGAGGAACCGGGGAGCTGTTTTTT. As protein: CASSMASGRGGTGELFF.

The V and J genes are TRBV10-1 and TRBJ1-1, with 7 bases matching TRBD1. Germline CDR1 and CDR2: WNHNN and SYGVQD (reference sequence). The CDR3 covers 12 residues. V was pared by 6 bases and J by 7 bases, with 5 bases of the junction left unmatched. CDR3 bases: TGCGCCAGCAGAGGTACAGGGGATGAAGCTTTCTTT. Protein: CASRGTGDEAFF.

J is TRBJ2-3 and V is TRBV4-2; perhaps TRBD2 as D (6 bases). This CDR3 comprises 14 residues. Trimming took 1 base from V and 1 from J, leaving 6 bases between them. In germline, CDR1 is LGHNA, CDR2 YNFKEQ. The CDR3 spells CASSQAGGTDTQYF. The CDR3 DNA reads as TGTGCCAGCAGCCAAGCGGGGGGCACAGATACGCAGTATTTT.